The 3 T cell receptor beta chains given below trace back to one sample, sequenced in a study of siplizumab effects on memory and regulatory T cells. Libraries were prepared by immunoSEQ multiplex PCR; TCRdb keeps only in-frame clonotypes and omits some of them. The sample includes some 100,000 clones, approximately 93% of them seen just once. Specimen: CD8+ T cells sorted from blood. The receptors were sampled from a human donor in good health.

The chain links TRBV10-3 to TRBJ2-1; D ambiguous. The germline V and J ends were trimmed by 4 bases and 6 bases, with 10 bases remaining between them. The germline gives CDR1 ENHRY, CDR2 SYGVKD. This CDR3 has 13 amino acids. The DNA for the CDR3 is TGTGCCATCAGTGCCTCGCGCAGCAATGAGCAGTTCTTC. This gives the protein CAISASRSNEQFF.

The chain joins TRBV30 to TRBJ1-2, with D possibly matching TRBD1 (5 bases). Germline CDR1 and CDR2: GTSNPN and SVGIG (reference sequence). Deletions cut 3 bases from V and 2 bases from J, with 19 bases between. The CDR3 length is 16 residues. For the CDR3, the DNA is TGTGCCTGGAGACAAACCCGGGACGGGAGAAACTATGGCTACACCTTC. Protein: CAWRQTRDGRNYGYTF.

The CDR3 nucleotides are TGTGCCAGCAGTTTGGCGGAAGATGAAAAACTGTTTTTT. This translates into CASSLAEDEKLFF. The chain employs TRBV27 and TRBJ1-4, with D hard to call. The CDR3 consists of 13 residues. The ends were cut back, 3 bases at V and 6 bases at J, with 8 bases in the middle. Germline CDR1 reads MNHEY; CDR2 reads SMNVEV (reference sequence).